This entry concerns a single TCR beta chain. Naive CD8 cells, CD45RO-negative and positively selected for CCR7, excluded terminally differentiated effector memory CD45RA+ cells. Recent acute infections and vaccinations were absent in the healthy HIV-negative adult donors. This entry is derived from a study of shared clonotypes between healthy human individuals. The wider study: The cohort comprised a couple of women and a few men. Their ages spanned 18 to 49 years.

CDR1 MGHRA and CDR2 YSYEKL come from the germline V gene. The V and J ends lost 1 base and 2 bases respectively, with 15 bases between them. The CDR3 is 17 residues long. Clones were read by immunoSEQ multiplex PCR, and TCRdb kept only the in-frame ones, dropping some. The data contain around 610,000 clones, around 96% of them singletons. The chain combines TRBV4-1 with TRBJ1-5; possible D gene TRBD1, 5 bases. The receptor was derived from a woman between 25 and 40 years old in good health. The sequenced material came from naive CD8+ T cells sorted from blood. In nucleotides, the CDR3 is TGCGCCAGCAGCCAAGTCAGCGGGGCGCGGGGCAATCAGCCCCAGCATTTT. Translation: CASSQVSGARGNQPQHF.